The 5 T cell receptor beta chains below all came from one sample that was sequenced in a study of STAT5B mutations in CD4+ large granular lymphocyte leukemia. Sequenced by immunoSEQ multiplex PCR; TCRdb stores in-frame clones only, minus some. The sample contains 23,000 or so clones, roughly 83% of which appear only once. The sample comprised CD4+ T cells from blood buffy coats. Every receptor here comes from a human donor in good health.

The chain combines TRBV7-2 with TRBJ2-1; possibly TRBD1 for D (6 bases). The CDR3 totals 15 residues. Germline V gene sequence: CDR1 SGHTA, CDR2 FQGNSA. Trimming pared 4 bases from V and 9 bases from J, leaving 19 bases between. CDR3 in amino acids: CASSSQGLGLGEQFF. The CDR3 DNA follows: TGTGCCAGCAGCTCACAGGGATTGGGGTTGGGTGAGCAGTTCTTC.

The J gene is TRBJ1-2, the V gene TRBV27, with 7 bases fitting TRBD1. V shed 5 bases, J shed 8 bases, and the junction held 8 bases outside the gene matches. This CDR3 is 13 amino acids long. The germline CDR1 and CDR2 sequences are MNHEY and SMNVEV (reference sequence). This CDR3 reads CASSMTGLGGYTF. In DNA form, the CDR3 reads TGTGCCAGCAGTATGACAGGGTTGGGAGGCTACACCTTC.

This clone turned up a few times. V gene TRBV5-4 combines with J gene TRBJ2-7; TRBD2 aligns across 9 bases. The length of the CDR3 is 15 residues. J was trimmed by 0 bases and V by 4 bases; bases with no gene match: 5. The germline gives CDR1 SGHNT, CDR2 YYREEE (reference sequence). The CDR3, as DNA: TGTGCCAGCAGCATAAGACTAGCGGACTCCTACGAGCAGTACTTC. This translates into CASSIRLADSYEQYF.

The chain combines TRBV30 with TRBJ1-6; unclear D gene. The CDR3 contains 14 residues. Germline V gene lookup returns CDR1 GTSNPN and CDR2 SVGIG (reference sequence). V lost 7 bases to trimming and J lost 8 bases, with 18 bases between them. The chain's CDR3 is CASKTGFSYSPLHF. The CDR3 nucleotides are TGTGCCTCTAAAACTGGGTTCAGCTATTCACCCCTCCACTTT.

This rearrangement joins TRBV11-2 to TRBJ2-7, with D possibly matching TRBD1 (6 bases). The CDR3 covers 15 residues. The germline V gene has CDR1 SGHAT and CDR2 FQNNGV. With 6 bases removed from V and 2 bases from J, the gap between germline ends came to 17 bases. The CDR3 nucleotides are TGTGCCAGCAGTTCCTTTCTAGGGACAACCTACGAGCAGTACTTC. Residues: CASSSFLGTTYEQYF.